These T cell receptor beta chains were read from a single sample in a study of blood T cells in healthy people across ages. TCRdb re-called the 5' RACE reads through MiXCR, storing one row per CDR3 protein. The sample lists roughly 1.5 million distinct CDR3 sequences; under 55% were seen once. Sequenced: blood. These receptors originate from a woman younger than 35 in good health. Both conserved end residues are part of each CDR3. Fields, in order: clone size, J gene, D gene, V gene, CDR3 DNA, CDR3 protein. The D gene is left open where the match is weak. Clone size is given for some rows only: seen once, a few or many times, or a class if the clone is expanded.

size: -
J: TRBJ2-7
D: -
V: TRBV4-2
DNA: TGTGCCAGCAGCCCTACCGGATACCCCTGCGAGCAGTACTTC
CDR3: CASSPTGYPCEQYF

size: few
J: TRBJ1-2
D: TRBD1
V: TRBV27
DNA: TGTGCCAGCAGTTTCCCAGGGGGTGTCGGCTACACCTTC
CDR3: CASSFPGGVGYTF

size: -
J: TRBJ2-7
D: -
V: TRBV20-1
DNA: TGCAGTGCCAACGCGGACAGATCCTACGAGCAGTACTTC
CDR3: CSANADRSYEQYF

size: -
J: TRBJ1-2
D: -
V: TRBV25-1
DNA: TGTGCCAGCAGTGAAGCGACGAGTAACTATGGCTACACCTTC
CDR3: CASSEATSNYGYTF

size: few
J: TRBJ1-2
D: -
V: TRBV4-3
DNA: TGCGCCAGCAGCCAAGATTCGCGGAGGGGCTACACCTTC
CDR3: CASSQDSRRGYTF

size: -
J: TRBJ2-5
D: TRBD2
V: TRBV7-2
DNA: TGTGCCAGCAGCTTAGAGGTTAGCGGGAGTTTCCGGGAGACCCAGTACTTC
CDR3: CASSLEVSGSFRETQYF

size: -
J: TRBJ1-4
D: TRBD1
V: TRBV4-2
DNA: TGTGCCAGCAGCCCTCAGACAGGGGAGGACGAAAAACTGTTTTTT
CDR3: CASSPQTGEDEKLFF

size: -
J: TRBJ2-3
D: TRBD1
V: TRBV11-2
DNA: TGTGCCAGCAGCAACCCGGGACAGGGGGCGGGAAATACGCAGTATTTT
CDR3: CASSNPGQGAGNTQYF

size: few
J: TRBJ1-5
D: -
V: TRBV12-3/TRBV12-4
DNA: TGTGCCAGCAGTCCGCAGGGGCAGGGCACAAGGCCCCAGCATTTT
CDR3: CASSPQGQGTRPQHF

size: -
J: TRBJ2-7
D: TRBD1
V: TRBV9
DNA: TGTGCCAGCAGCGTAGGAGACAGGGTATACGAGCAGTACTTC
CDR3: CASSVGDRVYEQYF

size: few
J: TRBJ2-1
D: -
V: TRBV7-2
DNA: TGTGCCAGCAGCCGTGCTCCGGCCTACAATGAGCAGTTCTTC
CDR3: CASSRAPAYNEQFF

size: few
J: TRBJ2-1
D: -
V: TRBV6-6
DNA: TGTGCCAGCAGCGACGAACAGGGAAGGATGAATGAGCAGTTCTTC
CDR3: CASSDEQGRMNEQFF

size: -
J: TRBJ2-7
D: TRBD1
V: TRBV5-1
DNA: TGCGCCAGCAGCTTCCGACAGGGGATAGGGTTTGGCGAGCAGTACTTC
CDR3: CASSFRQGIGFGEQYF

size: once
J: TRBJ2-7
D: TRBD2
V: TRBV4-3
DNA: TGCGCCAGCAGCCAAGATCTTCCCCTTAGCGGGGTATACAATGAGCAGTACTTC
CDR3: CASSQDLPLSGVYNEQYF

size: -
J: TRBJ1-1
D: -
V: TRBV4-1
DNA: TGCGCCAGCAGCCTCATAACGGGAACCGGGGAAGCTTTCTTT
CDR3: CASSLITGTGEAFF

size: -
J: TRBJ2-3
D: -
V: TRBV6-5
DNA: TGTGCCAGCAAGGAACCTGAGAGCACAGATACGCAGTATTTT
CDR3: CASKEPESTDTQYF

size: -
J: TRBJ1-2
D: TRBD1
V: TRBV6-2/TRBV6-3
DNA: TGTGCCAGCAGCCTACTGGACAGGGAAATTCGTCGAGGCTACACCTTC
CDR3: CASSLLDREIRRGYTF

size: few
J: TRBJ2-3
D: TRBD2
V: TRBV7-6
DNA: TGTGCCAGCAGCTTAGGTCCAGCGGGAGGGCTTGATACGCAGTATTTT
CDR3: CASSLGPAGGLDTQYF

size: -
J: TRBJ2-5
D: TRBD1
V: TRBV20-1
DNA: TGCAGTGCAATTCCGGGACAGGGTTACAATGAGCAGTACTTC
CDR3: CSAIPGQGYNEQYF

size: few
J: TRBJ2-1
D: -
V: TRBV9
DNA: TGTGCCAGCAGCGCAGAGGGTCGGAGCTACAATGAGCAGTTCTTC
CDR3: CASSAEGRSYNEQFF

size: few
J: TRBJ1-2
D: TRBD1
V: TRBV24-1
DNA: TGTGCCACCAGTGATCGTGACAGGGTTCATGGCTACACCTTC
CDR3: CATSDRDRVHGYTF

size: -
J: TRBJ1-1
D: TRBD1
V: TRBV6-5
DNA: TGTGCCAGCAGTAAAAGGACAGGGGGAGAAGCTTTCTTT
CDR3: CASSKRTGGEAFF

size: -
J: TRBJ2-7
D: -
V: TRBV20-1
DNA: TGCAGTGCTAGGGTACCTCCCAACGAGCAGTACTTC
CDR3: CSARVPPNEQYF

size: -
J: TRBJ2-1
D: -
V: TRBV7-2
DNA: TGTGCCAGCAGCTCCCGTCCAGGTTACCACAATGAGCAGTTCTTC
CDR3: CASSSRPGYHNEQFF

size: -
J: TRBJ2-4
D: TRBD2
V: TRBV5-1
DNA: TGCGCCAGCAGCCCCGTAGCGGGAGGGCCCGGAAACATTCAGTACTTC
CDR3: CASSPVAGGPGNIQYF

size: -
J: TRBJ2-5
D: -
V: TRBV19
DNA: TGTGCCAGTAGTATAGTTTGGGACGCAACCAGGGAGACCCAGTACTTC
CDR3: CASSIVWDATRETQYF

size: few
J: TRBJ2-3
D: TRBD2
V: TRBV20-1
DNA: TGCAGTGCCATAACTAGCGGGGGAATCACAGATACGCAGTATTTT
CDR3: CSAITSGGITDTQYF

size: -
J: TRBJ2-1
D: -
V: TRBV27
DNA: TGTGCCAGCAGTTTACTTGGGGACCCAGGGAGGAAAGAGCAGTTCTTC
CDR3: CASSLLGDPGRKEQFF

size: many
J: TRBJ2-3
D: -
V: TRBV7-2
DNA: TGTGCCAGCAACAACAGGGCAGATACGCAGTATTTT
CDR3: CASNNRADTQYF

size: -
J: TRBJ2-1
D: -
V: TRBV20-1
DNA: TGCAGTGCCGGGAAGAGCTCCTACAATGAGCAGTTCTTC
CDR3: CSAGKSSYNEQFF

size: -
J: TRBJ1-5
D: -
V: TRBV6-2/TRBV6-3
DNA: TGTGCCAGCAAACGACAGGATAGCAATCAGCCCCAGCATTTT
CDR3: CASKRQDSNQPQHF

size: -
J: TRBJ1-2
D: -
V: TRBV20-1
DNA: TGCAGTGCTAGAGATCGCCCTGAGGATAACTATGGCTACACCTTC
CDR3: CSARDRPEDNYGYTF

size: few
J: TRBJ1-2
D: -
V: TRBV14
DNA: TGTGCCAGCAGCCAGACTCTGATGGATGGCTACACCTTC
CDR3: CASSQTLMDGYTF

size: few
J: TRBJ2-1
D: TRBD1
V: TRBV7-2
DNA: TGTGCCAGCAGCTTGGACAGGGGCCAATACAATGAGCAGTTCTTC
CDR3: CASSLDRGQYNEQFF

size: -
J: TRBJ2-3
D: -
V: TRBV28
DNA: TGTGCCAGCAGTTTACGAGGGAGGCGTCGGGATACGCAGTATTTT
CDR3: CASSLRGRRRDTQYF

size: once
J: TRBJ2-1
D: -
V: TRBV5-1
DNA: TGCGCCAGCAGCAGTCACAGGGTACGACTCTACAATGAGCAGTTCTTC
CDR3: CASSSHRVRLYNEQFF

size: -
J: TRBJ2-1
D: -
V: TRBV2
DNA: TGTGCCAGCAGCCTTGGGGACAACGACAATGAGCAGTTCTTC
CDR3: CASSLGDNDNEQFF

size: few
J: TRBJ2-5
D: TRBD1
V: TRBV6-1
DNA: TGTGCCAGCAGTGATCCTCAGGGGGCGGAGGAGACCCAGTACTTC
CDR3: CASSDPQGAEETQYF

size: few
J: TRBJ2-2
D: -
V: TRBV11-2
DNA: TGTGCCAGCAGCTTGTTTTGGATTAGCTCGAACACCGGGGAGCTGTTTTTT
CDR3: CASSLFWISSNTGELFF

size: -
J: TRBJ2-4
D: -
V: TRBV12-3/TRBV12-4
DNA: TGTGCCAGCAGTATTGGTGGGAACGAAAACATTCAGTACTTC
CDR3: CASSIGGNENIQYF

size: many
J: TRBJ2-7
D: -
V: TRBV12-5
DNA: TGTGCTAGTGGTTCAACGAGGACGCTTTCCTACGAGCAGTACTTC
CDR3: CASGSTRTLSYEQYF

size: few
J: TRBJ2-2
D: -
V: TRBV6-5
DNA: TGTGCCAGCAGTTACTTTGCAGGGGTCCTCCCCGGGGAGCTGTTTTTT
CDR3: CASSYFAGVLPGELFF

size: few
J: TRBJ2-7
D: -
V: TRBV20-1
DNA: TGCAGTGCTATAGAGAGGCGGGGCTCCTACGAGCAGTACTTC
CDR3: CSAIERRGSYEQYF

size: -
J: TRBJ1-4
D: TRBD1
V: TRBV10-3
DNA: TGTGCCATCAGTGAGTCGCGACAGGGTTTCGGTGAAAAACTGTTTTTT
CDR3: CAISESRQGFGEKLFF

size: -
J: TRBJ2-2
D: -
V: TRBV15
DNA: TGTGCCACCAGCAGATTGGGTTACAGGCCTACGAACACCGGGGAGCTGTTTTTT
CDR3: CATSRLGYRPTNTGELFF

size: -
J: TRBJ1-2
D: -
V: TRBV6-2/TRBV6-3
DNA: TGTGCCAGCAGTTACTCGCCACAGGGCTATGGCTACACCTTC
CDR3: CASSYSPQGYGYTF

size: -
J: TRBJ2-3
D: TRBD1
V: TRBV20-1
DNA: TGCAGTGCTAGAGGGGACAGACGCACAGATACGCAGTATTTT
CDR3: CSARGDRRTDTQYF

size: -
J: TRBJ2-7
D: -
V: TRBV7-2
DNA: TGTGCCAGCAGAATCGACAGTTACAATGAGCAGTACTTC
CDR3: CASRIDSYNEQYF

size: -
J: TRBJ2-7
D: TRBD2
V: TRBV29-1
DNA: TGCAGCGCCCGAAGGAGGGGAGCGGGGGCCGAGCAGTACTTC
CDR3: CSARRRGAGAEQYF

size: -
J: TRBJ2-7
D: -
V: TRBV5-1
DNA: TGCGCCAGCAGCTTCATACCCACTAGTGTCGACGAGCAGTACTTC
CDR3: CASSFIPTSVDEQYF

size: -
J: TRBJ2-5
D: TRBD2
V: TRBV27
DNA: TGTGCCAGCGGGTGTCCTTTCCCGGGGACTAACGGGAGGGCCGAGTGTCAAGAGACCCAGTACTTC
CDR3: CASGCPFPGTNGRAECQETQYF

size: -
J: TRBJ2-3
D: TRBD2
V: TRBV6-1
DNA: TGTGCCAGCAGTGAAGCACTAGCGGGAACCACAGATACGCAGTATTTT
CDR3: CASSEALAGTTDTQYF

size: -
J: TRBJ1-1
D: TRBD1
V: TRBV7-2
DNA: TGTGCCAGCAGCACAAGACAGGGGACTGAAGCTTTCTTT
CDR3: CASSTRQGTEAFF

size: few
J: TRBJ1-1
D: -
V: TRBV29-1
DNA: TGCAGCGTTAGTACAGTCCTAGAACAAGGAGCTTTCTTT
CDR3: CSVSTVLEQGAFF

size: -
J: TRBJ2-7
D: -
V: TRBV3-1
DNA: TGTGCCAGCAACAGCCGGGGCTCGCCTTACGAGCAGTACTTC
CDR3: CASNSRGSPYEQYF